These 29 T cell receptor beta chains came from one sample sequenced in a study of blood T cell repertoires in COVID-19. The assay was immunoSEQ multiplex PCR, and TCRdb's table has in-frame clones only and misses some. Of 250,000 to 350,000 clones listed, roughly 84% are singletons. Sequences were obtained from peripheral blood. Receptor source: an older person with COVID-19, enrolled during active disease.

Regarding this clone: The same CDR3 arises from other DNA sequences in this sample as well. The chain joins TRBV11-3 to TRBJ2-2; 8 bases map to TRBD1. Germline CDR1 and CDR2: SGHNT and YENEEA. The CDR3 sequence is 15 residues long. V shed 4 bases and J 4 bases; nucleotides not matched to a gene: 5. CDR3 DNA: TGTGCCAGCAGCTCTGGACAGGGTGGCACCGGGGAGCTGTTTTTT. Translation: CASSSGQGGTGELFF.

This chain connects TRBV6-5 to TRBJ2-1, with D perhaps matching TRBD2 (5 bases). Trimming shortened V by 0 bases and J by 5 bases, and 14 bases separated the two germline ends. CDR3 length: 16 residues. CDR1 MNHEY and CDR2 SVGAGI come from the germline V gene. The CDR3 region is CASSYSRVSSDNEQFF. The CDR3 nucleotides are TGTGCCAGCAGTTACTCGAGGGTGAGTAGCGACAATGAGCAGTTCTTC.

The chain recombines TRBV29-1 with TRBJ2-5; 9 positions match TRBD1. Losses at the gene ends were 6 bases for V and 7 bases for J; bases not matched to a gene: 15. This CDR3 contains 15 residues. CDR1 is SQVTM, CDR2 ANQGSEA, per germline. The CDR3 is CSVGTITGGPGTQYF. CDR3 DNA: TGCAGCGTAGGTACAATTACAGGGGGCCCCGGGACCCAGTACTTC.

The chain is built from TRBV20-1 and TRBJ1-6; possibly TRBD1 for D (5 bases). CDR1 is DFQATT and CDR2 is SNEGSKA in the germline V gene (reference sequence). Trimming took 3 bases from V and 10 from J, leaving 19 bases between them. The CDR3 consists of 15 residues. DNA for the CDR3: TGCAGTGCTAGTGGGGCGTCCGGGGGATTGTCACCCCTCCACTTT. Its protein product is CSASGASGGLSPLHF.

The genes are TRBV6-6 and TRBJ2-3, with 7 bases that match TRBD2. Losses at the gene ends were 6 bases for V and 3 bases for J; bases not matched to a gene: 12. The V gene's germline CDR1 is MNHNY and CDR2 SVGAGI (reference sequence). This CDR3 comprises 16 residues. The CDR3 nucleotides are TGTGCCAGCAGACCCCATGGAGCGGGGTCGACAGATACGCAGTATTTT. Amino acid sequence: CASRPHGAGSTDTQYF.

As DNA, the CDR3 is TGCGCCAGCAGCTGGAGGGACTCTGCCTACAATGAGCAGTTCTTC. Translation gives CASSWRDSAYNEQFF. V gene TRBV5-1 combines with J gene TRBJ2-1; perhaps TRBD2 as D (6 bases). Per the germline V gene, CDR1 is SGHRS and CDR2 is YFSETQ. The V and J ends lost 3 bases and 2 bases respectively, with 12 bases between them. This CDR3 comprises 15 residues.

This clone came up a few times. The rearrangement joins TRBV7-2 to TRBJ1-6; D unclear. V shed 2 bases and J shed 10 bases, with 21 bases lying between them. The germline V gene encodes CDR1 SGHTA and CDR2 FQGNSA. This CDR3 has 17 residues. The CDR3 DNA sequence: TGTGCCAGCAGCTTATCCGGGAGAGCCTTCCAGGAATCACCCCTCCACTTT. This codes for CASSLSGRAFQESPLHF.

The J gene is TRBJ1-4, the V gene TRBV2, with D tentatively TRBD1 (5 bases). The CDR3 has 15 residues. V gave up 8 bases and J gave up 2 bases, with 15 bases separating them. Germline CDR1 reads SNHLY; CDR2 reads FYNNEI. CDR3 sequence reads: CASSEFRGTNEKLFF. DNA of the CDR3: TGTGCCAGCTCAGAATTTAGGGGCACTAATGAAAAACTGTTTTTT.

The chain is built from TRBV18 and TRBJ2-1; 9 positions agree with TRBD2. J lost 7 bases, V lost 8 bases, and 12 bases had no gene match. This CDR3 comprises 15 residues. Germline V gene data show CDR1 as KGHSH and CDR2 as LQKENI. DNA for the CDR3: TGTGCCAGCCGTAAGACTAGCGGAAGGGGGAATGAGCAGTTCTTC. Amino acids: CASRKTSGRGNEQFF.

The chain uses TRBV20-1 and TRBJ2-5; D not certain. V was pared by 5 bases and J by 3 bases, with 4 bases between. Germline lookup yields CDR1 DFQATT and CDR2 SNEGSKA (reference sequence). CDR3 length: 10 residues. The CDR3 loop is CSAPEETQYF. CDR3 DNA: TGCAGTGCTCCGGAAGAGACCCAGTACTTC.

V usage is TRBV6-6 and J usage is TRBJ1-3, with TRBD1 matching 7 bases. The V and J ends lost 6 bases and 0 bases, in that order; junction bases with no gene match: 5. CDR1 is MNHNY and CDR2 is SVGAGI in the germline V gene (reference sequence). This CDR3 region has 15 residues. Written as DNA, the CDR3 is TGTGCCAGCAGACTACAGGGGAGCTCTGGAAACACCATATATTTT. Protein: CASRLQGSSGNTIYF.

This chain joins TRBV7-3 and TRBJ2-1; TRBD1 aligns across 7 bases. The CDR3 totals 13 residues. Germline loops: CDR1 SGHTA, CDR2 FQGTGA. The junction had 6 bases not matched to a gene; V was cut back by 6 bases and J by 7 bases. The CDR3 loop is CASSLLRGNEQFF. Here the CDR3 DNA reads TGTGCCAGCAGTTTGCTCAGGGGGAATGAGCAGTTCTTC.

The chain joins TRBV5-3 to TRBJ2-7; D may be TRBD1 (7 bases). TRBV5-3 is noted as an ORF with a role that remains uncertain. V lost 0 bases to trimming and J lost 3 bases, with 10 bases between them. The CDR3 sequence is 14 residues long. The CDR3 spells CARSLDRGLYEQYF. CDR3 in DNA: TGTGCCAGAAGCTTGGACAGGGGACTCTACGAGCAGTACTTC.

This clone was counted a single time. The V and J genes are TRBV5-4 and TRBJ1-1; a possible D gene is TRBD1 (5 bases). Trimming removed 5 bases at V and 0 bases at J, with 11 bases between. The CDR3 is 14 amino acids. CDR1 and CDR2 (germline): SGHNT, YYREEE (reference sequence). The CDR3 is CASSLSGLNTEAFF. The CDR3 DNA follows: TGTGCCAGCAGTCTATCAGGGCTGAACACTGAAGCTTTCTTT.

The CDR3 DNA follows: TGTGCCAGCAGCCAAAATCGGGACGAGCAGTACTTC. This encodes CASSQNRDEQYF. This chain connects TRBV16 to TRBJ2-7; D not resolved. CDR1 KGHSY and CDR2 FQNENV come from the germline V gene. The CDR3 contains 12 residues. With 2 bases removed from V and 5 bases from J, the gap between germline ends came to 7 bases. Drawing the rest from reference TRBV16 and TRBJ2-7, the complete variable domain is GEEVAQTPKHLVRGEGQKAKLYCAPIKGHSYVFWYQQVLKNEFKFLISFQNENVFDETGMPKERFSAKCLPNSPCSLEIQATKLEDSAVYFCASSQNRDEQYFGPGTRLTVT.

This clone was picked up a small number of times. The rearrangement joins TRBV4-3 to TRBJ2-1, with 10 positions matching TRBD2. The CDR3 spans 16 residues. Unmatched junction bases numbered 11, after V lost 4 bases and J lost 8 bases. The germline V gene encodes CDR1 LGHNA and CDR2 YSLEER. The CDR3 bases are TGCGCCAGCAGCCGCGGGCGGAGCGGGAGGGAGCATGAGCAGTTCTTC. Protein product: CASSRGRSGREHEQFF.

The chain joins TRBV7-7 to TRBJ2-3, with TRBD2 matching over 12 bases. Germline V gives CDR1 SSHAT, CDR2 FNYEAQ (reference sequence). The CDR3 runs to 15 residues. J lost 8 bases, V lost 6 bases, and 9 bases had no gene match. This CDR3 is CASSRLAGVVGTQYF. In nucleotides, the CDR3 is TGTGCCAGCAGTCGACTAGCGGGAGTTGTGGGTACGCAGTATTTT.

This chain connects TRBV9 to TRBJ1-1; D is unclear. The CDR3 is made up of 12 amino acids. V shed 3 bases and J shed 5 bases, with 8 bases lying between them. Germline V gene data show CDR1 as SGDLS and CDR2 as YYNGEE. CDR3 amino acids: CASSGPETEAFF. The CDR3 region has the DNA TGTGCCAGCAGCGGTCCTGAGACTGAAGCTTTCTTT.

This clone was seen only a few times. The chain uses TRBV7-9 and TRBJ2-7; 9 bases match TRBD2. The germline CDR1 and CDR2 sequences are SEHNR and FQNEAQ (reference sequence). V lost 4 bases and J lost 3; bases outside the gene matches: 7. The CDR3 runs to 15 residues. CDR3 in DNA: TGTGCCAGCAGCTCACAGGGACTAGCTGGCTACGAGCAGTACTTC. Protein: CASSSQGLAGYEQYF. Using reference TRBV7-9 and TRBJ2-7 for the parts outside the CDR3, the full variable domain is DTGVSQNPRHKITKRGQNVTFRCDPISEHNRLYWYRQTLGQGPEFLTYFQNEAQLEKSRLLSDRFSAERPKGSFSTLEIQRTEQGDSAMYLCASSSQGLAGYEQYFGPGTRLTVT.

The chain recombines TRBV19 with TRBJ2-5; 8 bases are shared with TRBD2. Germline values: CDR1 LNHDA, CDR2 SQIVND (reference sequence). With V trimmed by 2 bases and J by 2 bases, 19 bases remained unmatched. The CDR3 has 20 residues. The CDR3 region is CASSIRAPGGGLLVQETQYF. CDR3 DNA: TGTGCCAGTAGTATAAGGGCCCCGGGGGGGGGCCTTTTGGTGCAAGAGACCCAGTACTTC.

The chain has TRBV28 and TRBJ1-2; 7 nucleotides agree with TRBD1. This CDR3 has 15 residues. V gave up 3 bases and J gave up 5 bases; unmatched junction bases: 9. The V gene's germline CDR1 is MDHEN and CDR2 SYDVKM. CDR3: CASSLPTGAQYGYTF. The DNA for the CDR3 is TGTGCCAGCAGTTTGCCAACAGGGGCCCAATATGGCTACACCTTC.

The chain carries TRBV30 and TRBJ2-1; 9 bases are shared with TRBD1. The junction had 2 bases not matched to a gene; V was cut back by 1 base and J by 7 bases. CDR1 and CDR2 (germline): GTSNPN, SVGIG (reference sequence). The CDR3 is 13 amino acids. CDR3 region: CAWSGDRVNEQFF. DNA for the CDR3: TGTGCCTGGAGTGGGGACAGGGTTAATGAGCAGTTCTTC.

This chain joins TRBV5-1 and TRBJ1-4, with TRBD1 matching over 7 bases. There are 16 residues in the CDR3. V lost 1 base to trimming and J lost 0 bases; unmatched junction nucleotides: 3. Germline loops: CDR1 SGHRS, CDR2 YFSETQ. The CDR3 loop reads CASSLTGTATNEKLFF. The CDR3 coding sequence is TGCGCCAGCAGCTTGACCGGGACAGCAACTAATGAAAAACTGTTTTTT.

The chain is built from TRBV5-1 and TRBJ2-3, with TRBD2 matching over 9 bases. This CDR3 spans 14 amino acids. J was trimmed by 4 bases and V by 2 bases; bases with no gene match: 2. Germline V gene lookup returns CDR1 SGHRS and CDR2 YFSETQ. As DNA, the CDR3 is TGCGCCAGCAGCTTTAGCGGGGGAGCAGATACGCAGTATTTT. This encodes CASSFSGGADTQYF.

The gene calls are TRBV7-2 and TRBJ1-3, with D possibly TRBD1 on 5 matching bases. Germline V gene data show CDR1 as SGHTA and CDR2 as FQGNSA. V was cut by 2 bases and J by 10 bases, with 12 bases left in between. The CDR3 consists of 13 residues. CDR3 coding DNA: TGTGCCAGCAGCTTAAACGGGGGTGGAACCATATATTTT. Translating gives CASSLNGGGTIYF.

The V and J genes are TRBV27 and TRBJ2-6, with D maybe TRBD1 (6 bases). Looked up from germline, CDR1 is MNHEY and CDR2 is SMNVEV (reference sequence). CDR3 length: 14 residues. The V end lost 5 bases, the J end lost 2 bases, and 7 bases lay between the germline ends. The CDR3 loop is CASSPGAGANVLTF. Here the CDR3 DNA reads TGTGCCAGCAGTCCAGGGGCTGGGGCCAACGTCCTGACTTTC. Filled out from reference TRBV27 and TRBJ2-6, the complete variable domain reads EAQVTQNPRYLITVTGKKLTVTCSQNMNHEYMSWYRQDPGLGLRQIYYSMNVEVTDKGDVPEGYKVSRKEKRNFPLILESPSPNQTSLYFCASSPGAGANVLTFGAGSRLTVL.

J is TRBJ1-1 and V is TRBV11-2; D uncertain. There are 12 residues in the CDR3. Germline V lookup: CDR1 SGHAT, CDR2 FQNNGV. The V end lost 5 bases, the J end lost 3 bases, and 7 bases lay between the germline ends. CDR3 coding DNA: TGTGCCAGCAGCCTCTTAGACACTGAAGCTTTCTTT. It is translated as CASSLLDTEAFF. The full variable domain, in which reference TRBV11-2 and TRBJ1-1 provide the parts outside the CDR3, is EAGVAQSPRYKIIEKRQSVAFWCNPISGHATLYWYQQILGQGPKLLIQFQNNGVVDDSQLPKDRFSAERLKGVDSTLKIQPAKLEDSAVYLCASSLLDTEAFFGQGTRLTVV.

V gene TRBV10-3 combines with J gene TRBJ1-2, with D possibly TRBD1 on 5 matching bases. Germline loops: CDR1 ENHRY, CDR2 SYGVKD. The V end was cut by 2 bases, the J end by 7 bases, with 14 bases between. This CDR3 spans 14 amino acids. Here the CDR3 reads CAISEGGRETGYTF. The CDR3 DNA reads as TGTGCCATCAGTGAGGGGGGTCGGGAGACTGGCTACACCTTC.

The chain employs TRBV28 and TRBJ1-1, with D maybe TRBD1 (6 bases). The CDR3 is made up of 15 amino acids. V gave up 3 bases and J gave up 2 bases, with 13 bases separating them. In germline, CDR1 is MDHEN, CDR2 SYDVKM. For the CDR3, the DNA is TGTGCCAGCAGTTTTCTAGACAGGCGTAACACTGAAGCTTTCTTT. Encoded protein: CASSFLDRRNTEAFF.